This is a list of T cell receptor beta chains from one sample in a study of OX40 agonist ivuxolimab in advanced cancers. TCRdb's table, derived via immunoSEQ multiplex PCR, lists solely in-frame clones and lacks some. The sample lists 90,000 to 100,000 clones, roughly four fifths occurring once. Sequencing used CD4+ or CD8+ T cells sorted from blood, obtained in a trial of the OX40 agonist ivuxolimab. Receptor source: an adult with an advanced solid tumor such as melanoma, head and neck, liver or kidney cancer. The CDR3 runs from the conserved cysteine through the conserved F or W. Each record gives: V gene, clone size, J gene, D gene, CDR3 protein, CDR3 DNA. A D gene is named only where the DNA matches it firmly. A clone size is listed for some rows: how often the clone was seen (once, few, many), or a class if it is expanded.

TRBV5-6	few	TRBJ2-5	NA	CASSLRGQETQYF	TGTGCCAGCAGCTTGCGCGGCCAAGAGACCCAGTACTTC
TRBV7-3	NA	TRBJ2-3	NA	CASSLSGGKDTQYF	TGTGCCAGCAGCTTGTCCGGGGGCAAAGATACGCAGTATTTT
TRBV19	NA	TRBJ1-2	NA	CASSVRVDGYTF	TGTGCCAGTAGCGTCAGGGTCGATGGCTACACCTTC
TRBV5-5	NA	TRBJ2-1	NA	CASSASVARVEQFF	TGTGCCAGCAGCGCTTCGGTGGCACGGGTTGAGCAGTTCTTC
TRBV6-5	NA	TRBJ1-6	NA	CASSAGPYNSPLHF	TGTGCCAGCAGTGCAGGGCCCTATAATTCACCCCTCCACTTT
TRBV9	NA	TRBJ1-3	NA	CASSPGTLRNTIYF	TGTGCCAGCTCGCCCGGGACATTACGAAACACCATATATTTT
TRBV11-2	NA	TRBJ2-5	TRBD2	CASSLYAGGQETQYF	TGTGCCAGCAGCTTATATGCGGGGGGGCAAGAGACCCAGTACTTC
TRBV27	few	TRBJ2-7	NA	CASSLRQGLGEQYF	TGTGCCAGCAGTTTACGGCAGGGCCTGGGGGAGCAGTACTTC
TRBV2	NA	TRBJ1-1	NA	CASLFVGGRTEAFF	TGTGCCAGCCTCTTTGTGGGGGGTCGGACTGAAGCTTTCTTT
TRBV15	NA	TRBJ1-1	TRBD1	CATSRTTGAEAFF	TGTGCCACCAGCAGAACGACAGGGGCTGAAGCTTTCTTT
TRBV9	NA	TRBJ2-7	NA	CASSVQAETYEQYF	TGTGCCAGCAGCGTACAGGCCGAGACCTACGAGCAGTACTTC
TRBV4-2	NA	TRBJ1-1	NA	CASSQAATTEAFF	TGTGCCAGCAGCCAAGCAGCGACCACTGAAGCTTTCTTT
TRBV19	NA	TRBJ2-3	NA	CASSPDGTSTDTQYF	TGTGCCAGTAGTCCGGACGGTACTAGCACAGATACGCAGTATTTT
TRBV11-2	NA	TRBJ1-1	TRBD1	CASSLGTGSNTEAFF	TGTGCCAGCAGCTTAGGGACAGGGTCGAACACTGAAGCTTTCTTT
TRBV19	NA	TRBJ2-2	TRBD2	CASSMPLAGNTGELFF	TGTGCCAGTAGTATGCCCCTAGCGGGGAACACCGGGGAGCTGTTTTTT
TRBV28	NA	TRBJ2-7	NA	CASRSSSDEQYF	TGTGCCAGCAGGTCCTCTAGTGACGAGCAGTACTTC
TRBV29-1	NA	TRBJ1-2	TRBD1	CSALTGSNYGYTF	TGCAGCGCCCTGACAGGGTCCAACTATGGCTACACCTTC
TRBV28	NA	TRBJ1-1	NA	CASTLGYTEAFF	TGTGCCAGCACCCTGGGGTACACTGAAGCTTTCTTT
TRBV4-2	NA	TRBJ2-1	TRBD2	CASSPEVLAADNEQFF	TGTGCCAGCAGCCCCGAGGTACTAGCGGCCGACAATGAGCAGTTCTTC
TRBV29-1	NA	TRBJ1-2	TRBD1	CSVRTGRDGYTF	TGCAGCGTACGGACAGGGCGGGATGGCTACACCTTC